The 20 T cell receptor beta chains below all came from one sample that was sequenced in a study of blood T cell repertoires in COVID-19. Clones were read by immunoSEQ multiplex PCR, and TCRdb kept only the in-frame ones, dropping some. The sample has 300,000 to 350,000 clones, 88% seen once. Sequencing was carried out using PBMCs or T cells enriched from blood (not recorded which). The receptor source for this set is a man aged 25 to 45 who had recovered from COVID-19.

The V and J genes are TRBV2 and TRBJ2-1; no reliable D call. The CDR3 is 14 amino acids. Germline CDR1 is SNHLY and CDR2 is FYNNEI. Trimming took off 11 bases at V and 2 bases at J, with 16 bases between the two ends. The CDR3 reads CAFHRVFPYNEQFF. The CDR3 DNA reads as TGTGCCTTCCACCGGGTTTTTCCCTACAATGAGCAGTTCTTC.

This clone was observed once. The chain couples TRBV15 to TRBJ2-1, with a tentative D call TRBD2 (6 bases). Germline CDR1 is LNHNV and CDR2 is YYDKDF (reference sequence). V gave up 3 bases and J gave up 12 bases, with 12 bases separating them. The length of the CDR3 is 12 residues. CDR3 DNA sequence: TGTGCCACCAGCAGGGACTACAGGTGGCAGTTCTTC. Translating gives CATSRDYRWQFF.

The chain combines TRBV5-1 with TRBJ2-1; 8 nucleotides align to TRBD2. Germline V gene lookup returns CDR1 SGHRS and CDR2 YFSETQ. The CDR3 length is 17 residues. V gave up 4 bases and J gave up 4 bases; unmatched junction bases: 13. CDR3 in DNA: TGCGCCAGCAGCCCCGGAGTCCGGACTAGCTATTACAATGAGCAGTTCTTC. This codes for CASSPGVRTSYYNEQFF.

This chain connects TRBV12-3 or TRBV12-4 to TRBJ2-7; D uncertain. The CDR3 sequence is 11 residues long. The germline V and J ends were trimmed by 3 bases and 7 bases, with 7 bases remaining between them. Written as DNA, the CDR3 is TGTGCCAGCAGTTTTTCCCATGAGCAGTACTTC. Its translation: CASSFSHEQYF.

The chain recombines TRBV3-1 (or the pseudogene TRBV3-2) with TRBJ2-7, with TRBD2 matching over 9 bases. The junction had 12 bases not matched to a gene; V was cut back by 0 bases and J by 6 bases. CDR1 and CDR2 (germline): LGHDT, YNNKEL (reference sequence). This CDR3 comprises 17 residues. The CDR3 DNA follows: TGTGCCAGCAGCCAAGAAGGAGCTAGCGGGGTATTTGCCGAGCAGTACTTC. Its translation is CASSQEGASGVFAEQYF.

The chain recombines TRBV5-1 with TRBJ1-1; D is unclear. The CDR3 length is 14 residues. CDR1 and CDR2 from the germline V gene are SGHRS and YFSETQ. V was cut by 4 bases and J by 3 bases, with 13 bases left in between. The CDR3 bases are TGCGCCAGCAGCGAAACCGGGAGGCACACTGAAGCTTTCTTT. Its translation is CASSETGRHTEAFF.

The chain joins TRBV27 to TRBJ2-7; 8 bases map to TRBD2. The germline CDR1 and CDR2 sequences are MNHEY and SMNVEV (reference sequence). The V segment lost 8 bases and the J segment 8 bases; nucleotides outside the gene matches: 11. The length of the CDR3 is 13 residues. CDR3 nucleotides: TGTGCCAGCCGCCCCGGGGGGGGGAGGAAGCAGTACTTC. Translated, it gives CASRPGGGRKQYF.

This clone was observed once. Here the CDR3 reads CASSPTVNEQFF. The CDR3 DNA follows: TGTGCCAGCAGCCCGACAGTAAATGAGCAGTTCTTC. V usage is TRBV5-5 and J usage is TRBJ2-1; D possibly corresponds to TRBD1 (5 bases). CDR1 SGHKS and CDR2 YYEKEE come from the germline V gene (reference sequence). V was shortened by 4 bases and J by 7 bases, with 9 bases between the two germline ends. CDR3 length equals 12 residues. Looking up the rest from reference TRBV5-5 and TRBJ2-1 gives the full variable domain: DAGVTQSPTHLIKTRGQQVTLRCSPISGHKSVSWYQQVLGQGPQFIFQYYEKEERGRGNFPDRFSARQFPNYSSELNVNALLLGDSALYLCASSPTVNEQFFGPGTRLTVL.

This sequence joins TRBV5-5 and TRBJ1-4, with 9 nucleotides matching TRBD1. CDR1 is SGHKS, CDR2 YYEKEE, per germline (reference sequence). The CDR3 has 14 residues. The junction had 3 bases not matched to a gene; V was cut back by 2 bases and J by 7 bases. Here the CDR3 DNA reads TGTGCCAGCAGCTTTCTGACAGGGGGTGAAAAACTGTTTTTT. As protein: CASSFLTGGEKLFF. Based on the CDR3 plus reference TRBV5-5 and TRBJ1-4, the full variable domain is DAGVTQSPTHLIKTRGQQVTLRCSPISGHKSVSWYQQVLGQGPQFIFQYYEKEERGRGNFPDRFSARQFPNYSSELNVNALLLGDSALYLCASSFLTGGEKLFFGSGTQLSVL.

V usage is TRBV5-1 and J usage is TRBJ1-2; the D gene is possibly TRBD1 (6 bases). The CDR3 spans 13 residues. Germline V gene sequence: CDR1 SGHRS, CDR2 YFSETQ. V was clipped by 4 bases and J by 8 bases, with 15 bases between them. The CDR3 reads CASSPPGGAGYTF. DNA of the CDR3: TGCGCCAGCAGCCCACCGGGGGGCGCGGGCTACACCTTC.

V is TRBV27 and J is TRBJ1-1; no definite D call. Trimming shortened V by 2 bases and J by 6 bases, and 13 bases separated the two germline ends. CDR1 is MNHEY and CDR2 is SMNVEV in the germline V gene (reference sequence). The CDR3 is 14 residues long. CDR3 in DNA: TGTGCCAGCAGTTTAGGTTGGGCGGGCGCTGAAGCTTTCTTT. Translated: CASSLGWAGAEAFF.

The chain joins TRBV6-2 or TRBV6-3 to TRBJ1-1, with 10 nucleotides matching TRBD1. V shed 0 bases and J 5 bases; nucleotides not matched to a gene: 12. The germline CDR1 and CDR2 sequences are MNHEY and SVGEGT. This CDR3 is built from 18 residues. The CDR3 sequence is CASSYSRGQGPLRTEAFF. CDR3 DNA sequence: TGTGCCAGCAGTTACTCGAGGGGACAGGGGCCCTTGAGGACTGAAGCTTTCTTT.

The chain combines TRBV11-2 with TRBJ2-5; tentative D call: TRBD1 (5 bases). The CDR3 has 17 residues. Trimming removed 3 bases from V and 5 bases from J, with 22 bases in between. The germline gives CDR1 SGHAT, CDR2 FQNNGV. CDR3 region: CASSLGPPQGFLETQYF. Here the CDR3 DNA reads TGTGCCAGCAGCTTGGGGCCCCCGCAGGGATTTTTGGAGACCCAGTACTTC.

The CDR3 DNA reads TGTGCCAGCAGCGAAACGGACAGGATGAACACTGAAGCTTTCTTT. This translates into CASSETDRMNTEAFF. The V gene is TRBV2, the J gene TRBJ1-1, with 7 bases matching TRBD1. Germline loops: CDR1 SNHLY, CDR2 FYNNEI. This CDR3 is 15 amino acids long. After removal of 6 bases from V and 0 bases from J, the junction contained 7 bases not matched to a gene. Based on the CDR3 plus reference TRBV2 and TRBJ1-1, the full variable domain is EPEVTQTPSHQVTQMGQEVILRCVPISNHLYFYWYRQILGQKVEFLVSFYNNEISEKSEIFDDQFSVERPDGSNFTLKIRSTKLEDSAMYFCASSETDRMNTEAFFGQGTRLTVV.

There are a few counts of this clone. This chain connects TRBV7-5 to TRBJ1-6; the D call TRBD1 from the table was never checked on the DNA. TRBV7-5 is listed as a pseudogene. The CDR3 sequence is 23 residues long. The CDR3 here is CVRSGPGQGLSLTGTPLNSPLHF. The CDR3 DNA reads TGTGTCAGAAGCGGCCCGGGACAGGGACTATCGCTGACCGGTACTCCCCTTAATTCACCCCTCCACTTT.

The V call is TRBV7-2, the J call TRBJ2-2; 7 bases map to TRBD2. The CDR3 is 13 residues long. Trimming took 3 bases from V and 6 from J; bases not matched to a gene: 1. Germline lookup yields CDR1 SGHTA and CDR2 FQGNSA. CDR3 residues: CASSFGGSGELFF. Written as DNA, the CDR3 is TGTGCCAGCAGCTTCGGGGGGTCCGGGGAGCTGTTTTTT.

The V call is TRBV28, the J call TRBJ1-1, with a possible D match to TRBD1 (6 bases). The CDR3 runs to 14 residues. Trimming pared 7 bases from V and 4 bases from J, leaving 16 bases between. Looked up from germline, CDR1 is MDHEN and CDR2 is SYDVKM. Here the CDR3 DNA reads TGTGCCAGCAAAGGGGGGGAGTGGGGCACTGAAGCTTTCTTT. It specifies CASKGGEWGTEAFF.

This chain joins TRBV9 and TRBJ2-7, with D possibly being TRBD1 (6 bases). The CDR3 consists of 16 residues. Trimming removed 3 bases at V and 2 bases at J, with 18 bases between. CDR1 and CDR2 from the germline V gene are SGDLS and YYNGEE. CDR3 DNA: TGTGCCAGCAGCGGGGGGACACTTCATAACCCCTACGAGCAGTACTTC. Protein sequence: CASSGGTLHNPYEQYF.

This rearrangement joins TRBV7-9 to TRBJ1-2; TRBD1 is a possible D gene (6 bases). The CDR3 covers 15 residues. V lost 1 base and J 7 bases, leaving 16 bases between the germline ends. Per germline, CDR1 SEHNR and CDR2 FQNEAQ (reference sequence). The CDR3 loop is CASSLDGGAGSGYTF. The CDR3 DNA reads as TGTGCCAGCAGCTTAGATGGGGGGGCCGGTTCTGGCTACACCTTC. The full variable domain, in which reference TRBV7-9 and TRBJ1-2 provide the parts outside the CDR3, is DTGVSQNPRHKITKRGQNVTFRCDPISEHNRLYWYRQTLGQGPEFLTYFQNEAQLEKSRLLSDRFSAERPKGSFSTLEIQRTEQGDSAMYLCASSLDGGAGSGYTFGSGTRLTVV.

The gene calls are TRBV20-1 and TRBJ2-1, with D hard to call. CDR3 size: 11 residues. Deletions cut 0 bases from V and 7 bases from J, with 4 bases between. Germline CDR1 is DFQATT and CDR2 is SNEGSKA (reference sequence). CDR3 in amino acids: CSARDRNEQFF. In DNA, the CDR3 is TGCAGTGCTAGAGATCGGAATGAGCAGTTCTTC.